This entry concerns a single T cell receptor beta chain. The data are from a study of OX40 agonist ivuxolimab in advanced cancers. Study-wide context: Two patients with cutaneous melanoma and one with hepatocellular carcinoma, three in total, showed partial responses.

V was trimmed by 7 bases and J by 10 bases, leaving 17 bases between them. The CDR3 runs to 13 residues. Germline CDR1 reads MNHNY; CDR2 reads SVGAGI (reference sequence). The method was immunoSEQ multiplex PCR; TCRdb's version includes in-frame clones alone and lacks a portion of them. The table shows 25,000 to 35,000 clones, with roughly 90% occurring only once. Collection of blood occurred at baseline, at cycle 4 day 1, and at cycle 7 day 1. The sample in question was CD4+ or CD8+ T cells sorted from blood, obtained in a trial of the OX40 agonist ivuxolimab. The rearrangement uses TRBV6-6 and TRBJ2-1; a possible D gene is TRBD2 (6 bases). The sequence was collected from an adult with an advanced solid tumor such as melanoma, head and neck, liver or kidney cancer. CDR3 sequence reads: CASTSTGTLEQFF. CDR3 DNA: TGTGCCAGCACCTCGACCGGGACTTTGGAGCAGTTCTTC.